Described below is a single TCR beta chain sequence and its context. Its antigen is currently unknown. The record originates from a study of shared clonotypes between healthy human individuals. Turning to the study itself: Researchers assigned three CD4 naive, three CD4 memory, two CD8 naive and one CD8 memory plate to each donor.

Libraries were prepared by immunoSEQ multiplex PCR; TCRdb keeps only in-frame clonotypes and omits some of them. This table holds approximately 590,000 clones, about 95% found once. This CDR3 comprises 17 residues. Germline assignment: CDR1 SQVTM and CDR2 ANQGSEA. V was clipped by 1 base and J by 4 bases; unmatched bases: 6. General study findings and limits: The naive CD4 repertoires of a handful of donors were compared, and approximately 5% of clonotypes were shared. What rarefaction showed was incomplete sorted-subset sequencing despite large depth. Only blood samples were collected, and tissue repertoires likely differ.

As defined, naive CD8 cells were CD45RO-negative and positively selected for CCR7, with terminally differentiated effector memory CD45RA+ cells excluded. The chain recombines TRBV29-1 with TRBJ2-1, with 14 bases identical to TRBD2. This clonotype was obtained from a woman aged 25 to 39 in good health. The sequencing sample was made of naive CD8+ T cells sorted from blood. The CDR3 sequence: CSVEGGLAGAGYNEQFF. CDR3 DNA sequence: TGCAGCGTTGAAGGGGGACTAGCGGGAGCGGGGTACAATGAGCAGTTCTTC.